These 21 T cell receptor beta chains were all obtained from the same sample, sequenced in a study of cytomegalovirus exposure and HLA in healthy donors. Vbeta (60) and Jbeta (13) primers were used in the PCR. Repertoires were generated with immunoSEQ multiplex PCR, while TCRdb's copy carries only in-frame clones and drops some. This sample's table has 95,000 to 150,000 clones. The sequencing sample was made of PBMCs. The receptors stem from a man aged 18 to 29 in good health and CMV-seronegative.

J is TRBJ2-3 and V is TRBV6-1; D is perhaps TRBD2 (5 bases). This CDR3 contains 14 residues. Between the trimmed V and J ends, which lost 5 bases and 5 bases, there was a span of 14 bases. CDR1 and CDR2 (germline): MNHNS, SASEGT. The CDR3 loop reads CASSSGIGGDTQYF. CDR3 DNA sequence: TGTGCCAGCAGTTCCGGGATCGGCGGAGATACGCAGTATTTT.

V gene TRBV7-9 combines with J gene TRBJ2-3, with D perhaps matching TRBD2 (5 bases). The CDR3 covers 14 residues. Germline V CDR1 and CDR2: SEHNR, FQNEAQ (reference sequence). Trimming stripped 5 bases from V and 3 bases from J, with 12 bases between. The CDR3 is CASSPWESTDTQYF. In DNA, the CDR3 is TGTGCCAGCAGCCCCTGGGAGTCGACAGATACGCAGTATTTT.

V gene TRBV6-5 combines with J gene TRBJ2-7, with 10 nucleotides matching TRBD1. This CDR3 contains 16 residues. Looked up from germline, CDR1 is MNHEY and CDR2 is SVGAGI. V was clipped by 4 bases and J by 5 bases; unmatched bases: 11. The CDR3 is CASSSLRQGAVDEQYF. For the CDR3, the DNA is TGTGCCAGCAGTTCCCTCCGACAGGGGGCTGTTGACGAGCAGTACTTC.

This chain uses TRBV5-6 with TRBJ2-5; TRBD2 matches 10 bases. TRBJ2-7 matches the DNA end more closely, so the J call is doubtful. The CDR3 totals 16 residues. Germline values: CDR1 SGHDT, CDR2 YYEEEE. CDR3 bases: TGTGCCAGCAGCTTTAGGGTCCTAGCGGGAGCTGGCGAGCAGTACTTC. Residues: CASSFRVLAGAGEQYF.

This chain joins TRBV19 and TRBJ2-5; D gene uncertain. Germline CDR1 reads LNHDA; CDR2 reads SQIVND (reference sequence). Trimming left V 3 bases short and J 5 bases short, with 13 bases between. CDR3 length: 14 residues. Written as DNA, the CDR3 is TGTGCCAGTAGTATCCTACCCGGGTTGGAGACCCAGTACTTC. Translated: CASSILPGLETQYF.

The chain carries TRBV6-1 and TRBJ2-7; D may be TRBD1 (7 bases). From germline, CDR1 is MNHNS and CDR2 SASEGT. Trimming left V 6 bases short and J 12 bases short, with 15 bases between. The CDR3 is 11 residues long. The CDR3 region has the DNA TGTGCCAGCAGGCAGGGGGGCCCAAGGTACTTC. It codes for CASRQGGPRYF.

This rearrangement joins TRBV11-3 to TRBJ2-5; perhaps TRBD2 as D (6 bases). Germline lookup yields CDR1 SGHNT and CDR2 YENEEA. Trimming took off 5 bases at V and 0 bases at J, with 13 bases between the two ends. The CDR3 spans 15 residues. CDR3 region: CASSVGRDYQETQYF. CDR3 DNA: TGTGCCAGCAGCGTTGGTCGGGACTACCAAGAGACCCAGTACTTC.

The chain is built from TRBV6-1 and TRBJ1-3, with a weak D call TRBD1 (6 bases). CDR1 and CDR2 from the germline V gene are MNHNS and SASEGT. The CDR3 is made up of 15 amino acids. V was pared by 1 base and J by 4 bases, with 11 bases between. For the CDR3, the DNA is TGTGCCAGCAGTGAAGAGGCAGGGGCAGGAAACACCATATATTTT. This translates into CASSEEAGAGNTIYF.

This chain uses TRBV5-1 with TRBJ1-2, with 7 bases matching TRBD1. Unmatched junction bases numbered 9, after V lost 0 bases and J lost 4 bases. The CDR3 consists of 16 residues. Per germline, CDR1 SGHRS and CDR2 YFSETQ. CDR3 nucleotide sequence: TGCGCCAGCAGCTTGGGTGACAGGGTAACGAGCTATGGCTACACCTTC. This codes for CASSLGDRVTSYGYTF.

V gene TRBV5-1 combines with J gene TRBJ1-4; 7 nucleotides match TRBD1. The CDR3 sequence is 15 residues long. From germline, CDR1 is SGHRS and CDR2 YFSETQ. V lost 0 bases to trimming and J lost 4 bases; unmatched junction nucleotides: 3. The CDR3 is CASSLEGASNEKLFF. Written as DNA, the CDR3 is TGCGCCAGCAGCTTGGAGGGGGCAAGTAATGAAAAACTGTTTTTT.

The chain employs TRBV5-1 and TRBJ2-5; D remains unclear. TRBJ2-7 explains the end of the DNA better; the J call may be wrong. The length of the CDR3 is 15 residues. Germline V lookup: CDR1 SGHRS, CDR2 YFSETQ. CDR3 DNA sequence: TGCGCCAGCAGCTTGGGCGGTTCGTCGGCCTACGAGCAGTACTTC. Amino acid sequence: CASSLGGSSAYEQYF.

The CDR3 is CASSLGGGPRGETQYF. The CDR3 DNA sequence: TGCGCCAGCAGCCTGGGGGGCGGCCCGCGAGGTGAGACCCAGTACTTC. The V call is TRBV5-1, the J call TRBJ2-5; the D call may be TRBD1 or TRBD2 (6 bases each). Germline lookup yields CDR1 SGHRS and CDR2 YFSETQ. Trimming stripped 4 bases from V and 5 bases from J, with 21 bases between. The CDR3 sequence is 16 residues long.

The rearrangement uses TRBV27 and TRBJ1-1; D gene ambiguous. V was clipped by 3 bases and J by 1 base, with 6 bases between them. CDR1 and CDR2 from the germline V gene are MNHEY and SMNVEV (reference sequence). The CDR3 extends over 13 amino acids. CDR3 protein: CASSFSGNTEAFF. The CDR3 nucleotides are TGTGCCAGCAGTTTCTCGGGGAACACTGAAGCTTTCTTT.

This chain links TRBV6-1 with TRBJ2-1; TRBD2 matches 9 bases. Germline V lookup: CDR1 MNHNS, CDR2 SASEGT. The CDR3 contains 17 residues. V lost 1 base to trimming and J lost 11 bases; unmatched junction nucleotides: 15. The CDR3 DNA reads TGTGCCAGCAGTGAAGAGCCCGGGACTAGCAGGGTCCATAAGCAGTTCTTC. Encoded protein: CASSEEPGTSRVHKQFF.

This chain connects TRBV6-5 to TRBJ1-6; TRBD1 matches 7 bases. The CDR3 length is 15 residues. After removal of 2 bases from V and 6 bases from J, the junction contained 4 bases not matched to a gene. CDR1 MNHEY and CDR2 SVGAGI come from the germline V gene. Here the CDR3 reads CASSYEAGGNSPLHF. The DNA of the CDR3 is TGTGCCAGCAGTTACGAAGCAGGGGGTAATTCACCCCTCCACTTT.

The CDR3 region has the DNA TGTGCCAGCAGTTACTCGACAGGGACTGAAAAACTGTTTTTT. This gives the protein CASSYSTGTEKLFF. The chain is built from TRBV6-5 and TRBJ1-4; TRBD1 agrees at 7 bases. The CDR3 sequence is 14 residues long. With V trimmed by 0 bases and J by 7 bases, 2 bases remained unmatched. The germline V gene has CDR1 MNHEY and CDR2 SVGAGI.

The V and J genes are TRBV19 and TRBJ1-2, with TRBD1 as a possible D gene (5 bases). Trimming removed 3 bases at V and 4 bases at J, with 15 bases between. This CDR3 is 15 amino acids long. Germline V CDR1 and CDR2: LNHDA, SQIVND (reference sequence). CDR3 nucleotides: TGTGCCAGTAGTATGGGCAGGGTCAGCACCTATGGCTACACCTTC. Translated: CASSMGRVSTYGYTF. Full variable domain (rest looked up from reference TRBV19 and TRBJ1-2): DGGITQSPKYLFRKEGQNVTLSCEQNLNHDAMYWYRQDPGQGLRLIYYSQIVNDFQKGDIAEGYSVSREKKESFPLTVTSAQKNPTAFYLCASSMGRVSTYGYTFGSGTRLTVV.

This sequence joins TRBV7-2 and TRBJ1-1; a possible D gene is TRBD1 (6 bases). Looked up from germline, CDR1 is SGHTA and CDR2 is FQGNSA. The CDR3 contains 14 residues. V was pared by 8 bases and J by 1 base, with 14 bases between. CDR3 in DNA: TGTGCCAGCGGGGCAGGGGCCCAGAACACTGAAGCTTTCTTT. Translating gives CASGAGAQNTEAFF.

This chain uses TRBV4-2 with TRBJ2-7; the D is unclear. This CDR3 region has 14 residues. The V and J ends lost 1 base and 1 base respectively, with 8 bases between them. CDR1 is LGHNA, CDR2 YNFKEQ, per germline. Here the CDR3 DNA reads TGTGCCAGCAGCCAAGGACACAGTTCCTACGAGCAGTACTTC. This translates into CASSQGHSSYEQYF.

The chain employs TRBV6-1 and TRBJ2-1, with 9 bases fitting TRBD2. V shed 6 bases, J shed 4 bases, and the junction held 4 bases outside the gene matches. CDR3 length: 14 residues. Germline loops: CDR1 MNHNS, CDR2 SASEGT. The CDR3 nucleotides read TGTGCCAGCAGGTTGACTAGCGGATACAATGAGCAGTTCTTC. Encoded protein: CASRLTSGYNEQFF.

This chain links TRBV19 with TRBJ2-1, with TRBD1 as a possible D gene (6 bases). Germline V gives CDR1 LNHDA, CDR2 SQIVND (reference sequence). The CDR3 is 15 residues long. The V gene lost 0 bases and the J gene lost 5 bases, with 11 bases spanning the gap. The DNA of the CDR3 is TGTGCCAGTAGTATAGATTTGGACAGAAACAATGAGCAGTTCTTC. It codes for CASSIDLDRNNEQFF.